Each of the 3 T cell receptor beta chains below was sequenced from the same sample in a study of metastatic and nonmetastatic thyroid tumors (dated by TCRdb to about 2020). None of the patients had been given any treatment before thyroid surgery. The protocol used for the library was PCR. The sequencer was an Illumina HiSeq 4000. The raw public reads went through TCRdb reprocessing: fastp at Q25, MiXCR clone calling, in-frame beta chains kept. This sample gives roughly 98,000 clones in total; 15% of them show up just once. The leading ten clones occupy 3.6% of the sample. Sequenced input: blood. The receptors were sampled from a female donor with papillary thyroid cancer or a benign thyroid nodule (not recorded which). Some clones in this sample may be carry-over from other donors' samples.

Many counts were recorded for this clone. The chain joins TRBV18 to TRBJ1-2; D may be TRBD1 (5 bases). Trimming shortened V by 2 bases and J by 5 bases, and 9 bases separated the two germline ends. The CDR3 totals 13 residues. Germline V gene lookup returns CDR1 KGHSH and CDR2 LQKENI. The CDR3 here is CASSPKAGYGYTF. CDR3 coding DNA: TGTGCCAGCTCACCAAAAGCAGGGTATGGCTACACCTTC.

The sample holds many counts of this clone. The chain has TRBV9 and TRBJ1-6; D gene uncertain. Germline loops: CDR1 SGDLS, CDR2 YYNGEE. V lost 0 bases and J lost 7, with 8 bases in between. This CDR3 comprises 14 residues. The CDR3 bases are TGTGCCAGCAGCGTAGGGCAGGCCAATTCACCCCTCCACTTT. Translating it yields CASSVGQANSPLHF.

This clone has at least ten counts. The gene calls are TRBV20-1 and TRBJ1-2, with TRBD1 as a possible D gene (5 bases). Deletions cut 3 bases from V and 6 bases from J, with 17 bases between. The CDR3 contains 14 residues. From germline, CDR1 is DFQATT and CDR2 SNEGSKA (reference sequence). The CDR3 loop is CSARDQGRPDGYTF. CDR3 DNA sequence: TGCAGTGCTAGGGACCAGGGAAGGCCCGATGGCTACACCTTC.